This TCR beta chain is drawn from a study of cytotoxic CD8 clonotypes in ibrutinib-treated CLL. At the level of the study: Patients attained about 25 partial and 2 complete responses; at median about 74 months, about 15 remained remitted while 12 progressed.

Study-wide results and limits: Baseline clonality was higher than in age-matched healthy donors and moved in step with circulating CD8+ T-cell counts. Clonality went up at the time of ibrutinib response, stayed stable in sustained remission, and later dropped back toward its baseline level at progression. Once treatment began, public clonotypes, which were uncommon, contracted or stayed stable.

This table comes from immunoSEQ multiplex PCR, and its TCRdb copy is limited to in-frame clones, with some not included. This table has about 150,000 clones, 79% appearing once. On this clone itself: The antigen is unknown.

The CDR3 covers 13 residues. The V gene's germline CDR1 is MGHDK and CDR2 SYGVNS. V was clipped by 2 bases and J by 4 bases, with 8 bases between them. The sample here was PBMCs, taken after 12 months of ibrutinib treatment. The gene calls are TRBV25-1 and TRBJ1-2; a possible D gene is TRBD1 (5 bases). This receptor was taken from a human donor with chronic lymphocytic leukemia. The CDR3 loop reads CASSEPTVYGYTF. CDR3 sequence (DNA): TGTGCCAGCAGTGAACCGACAGTCTATGGCTACACCTTC.